This entry lists 24 T cell receptor beta chains sequenced from one sample in a study of blood T cell repertoires in COVID-19. TCRdb's copy holds only in-frame clones and misses some; the assay was immunoSEQ multiplex PCR. The data contain around 260,000 clones, 85% to 90% of them singletons. The sample comprised peripheral blood. All receptors derive from a man between 18 and 29 years old with active or convalescent COVID-19.

The chain is built from TRBV5-1 and TRBJ1-2; D not resolved. Germline loops: CDR1 SGHRS, CDR2 YFSETQ. CDR3 size: 14 residues. V was pared by 0 bases and J by 6 bases, with 12 bases between. CDR3 nucleotides: TGCGCCAGCAGCTTGGGGACGGACTGGGATGGCTACACCTTC. It codes for CASSLGTDWDGYTF. Variable domain in full (rest from reference TRBV5-1 and TRBJ1-2): KAGVTQTPRYLIKTRGQQVTLSCSPISGHRSVSWYQQTPGQGLQFLFEYFSETQRNKGNFPGRFSGRQFSNSRSEMNVSTLELGDSALYLCASSLGTDWDGYTFGSGTRLTVV.

This rearrangement joins TRBV6-2 or TRBV6-3 to TRBJ1-2; D ambiguous. The CDR3 has 13 amino acids. V was shortened by 4 bases and J by 6 bases, with 12 bases between the two germline ends. Germline V gene data show CDR1 as MNHEY and CDR2 as SVGEGT. CDR3 DNA sequence: TGTGCCAGCAGTTTTACCCCCGGGGATGGCTACACCTTC. It encodes CASSFTPGDGYTF.

The chain recombines TRBV4-3 with TRBJ2-1, with D possibly matching TRBD2 (6 bases). Germline CDR1 LGHNA, CDR2 YSLEER. Trimming removed 1 base from V and 14 bases from J, with 15 bases in between. The CDR3 has 13 amino acids. The DNA for the CDR3 is TGCGCCAGCAGCCAAGGAACCGGGACTGTGGAGTTCTTC. It translates to CASSQGTGTVEFF.

V and J are TRBV5-1 and TRBJ2-3; 8 bases are a match to TRBD2. V lost 3 bases to trimming and J lost 1 base; unmatched junction nucleotides: 13. There are 18 residues in the CDR3. Germline CDR1 and CDR2: SGHRS and YFSETQ. The CDR3 sequence is CASSWTSGGGSGTDTQYF. In DNA, the CDR3 is TGCGCCAGCAGCTGGACTTCGGGAGGGGGGTCTGGCACAGATACGCAGTATTTT.

The gene calls are TRBV9 and TRBJ1-2; perhaps TRBD1 as D (5 bases). Trimming shortened V by 6 bases and J by 7 bases, and 10 bases separated the two germline ends. This CDR3 is 11 amino acids long. Germline-derived CDR1 and CDR2 are SGDLS and YYNGEE. The CDR3 DNA reads as TGTGCCAGCACTGGGGCCGCTGGCTACACCTTC. Amino acids: CASTGAAGYTF. The entire variable domain, with the rest obtained from reference TRBV9 and TRBJ1-2, is as follows: DSGVTQTPKHLITATGQRVTLRCSPRSGDLSVYWYQQSLDQGLQFLIQYYNGEERAKGNILERFSAQQFPDLHSELNLSSLELGDSALYFCASTGAAGYTFGSGTRLTVV.

This clone has just one count. This chain links TRBV5-1 with TRBJ2-1; 8 bases map to TRBD2. CDR1 is SGHRS and CDR2 is YFSETQ in the germline V gene. The CDR3 is 15 amino acids. Trimming cost V 4 bases and J 7 bases; bases outside gene matches: 10. The CDR3 region is CASSPSGSVRNEQFF. Written as DNA, the CDR3 is TGCGCCAGCAGCCCGAGCGGGAGTGTACGTAATGAGCAGTTCTTC. Full variable domain (remainder filled in from reference TRBV5-1 and TRBJ2-1): KAGVTQTPRYLIKTRGQQVTLSCSPISGHRSVSWYQQTPGQGLQFLFEYFSETQRNKGNFPGRFSGRQFSNSRSEMNVSTLELGDSALYLCASSPSGSVRNEQFFGPGTRLTVL.

This chain uses TRBV27 with TRBJ1-5; no definite D call. This CDR3 spans 15 amino acids. Germline values: CDR1 MNHEY, CDR2 SMNVEV (reference sequence). Trimming removed 4 bases at V and 2 bases at J, with 12 bases between. CDR3 sequence: CASSWHREGNQPQHF. CDR3 DNA sequence: TGTGCCAGCAGTTGGCACCGGGAGGGCAATCAGCCCCAGCATTTT.

The rearrangement joins TRBV27 to TRBJ2-3; tentative D call: TRBD2 (5 bases). The germline gives CDR1 MNHEY, CDR2 SMNVEV (reference sequence). The CDR3 extends over 12 amino acids. Between the trimmed V and J ends, which lost 8 bases and 2 bases, there was a span of 8 bases. The CDR3 DNA reads TGTGCCAGCTTTAGCGTCACAGATACGCAGTATTTT. Amino acid sequence: CASFSVTDTQYF.

V and J are TRBV18 and TRBJ1-4; tentatively, D is TRBD1 (5 bases). Germline assignment: CDR1 KGHSH and CDR2 LQKENI. V was shortened by 3 bases and J by 1 base, with 9 bases between the two germline ends. The CDR3 loop spans 15 amino acids. The CDR3 region is CASSPTGVTNEKLFF. DNA for the CDR3: TGTGCCAGCTCACCCACGGGGGTAACTAATGAAAAACTGTTTTTT. Full variable domain (rest looked up from reference TRBV18 and TRBJ1-4): NAGVMQNPRHLVRRRGQEARLRCSPMKGHSHVYWYRQLPEEGLKFMVYLQKENIIDESGMPKERFSAEFPKEGPSILRIQQVVRGDSAAYFCASSPTGVTNEKLFFGSGTQLSVL.

The rearrangement links TRBV9 to TRBJ2-3; D perhaps matches TRBD2 (5 bases). Trimming removed 4 bases from V and 0 bases from J, with 9 bases in between. The CDR3 length is 14 residues. CDR1 and CDR2 (germline): SGDLS, YYNGEE. The CDR3, as DNA: TGTGCCAGCAGCCCCACGGGAAGCACAGATACGCAGTATTTT. Encoded protein: CASSPTGSTDTQYF.

CDR3 sequence reads: CASRIWTGDWLLAEAFF. CDR3 DNA: TGTGCCAGCAGAATCTGGACAGGGGATTGGCTTTTGGCTGAAGCTTTCTTT. This chain joins TRBV28 and TRBJ1-1; 9 bases map to TRBD1. Looked up from germline, CDR1 is MDHEN and CDR2 is SYDVKM. CDR3 length: 17 amino acids. V dropped 6 bases and J dropped 6; count of bases not matched to a gene: 17. The full variable domain, its missing parts supplied by reference TRBV28 and TRBJ1-1, is DVKVTQSSRYLVKRTGEKVFLECVQDMDHENMFWYRQDPGLGLRLIYFSYDVKMKEKGDIPEGYSVSREKKERFSLILESASTNQTSMYLCASRIWTGDWLLAEAFFGQGTRLTVV.

This clone was found once. The chain joins TRBV27 to TRBJ1-5, with no clear D. This CDR3 is built from 15 residues. Trimming left V 0 bases short and J 7 bases short, with 13 bases between. In germline, CDR1 is MNHEY, CDR2 SMNVEV (reference sequence). The chain's CDR3 is CASSLSVVGRQPQHF. The CDR3 coding sequence is TGTGCCAGCAGTTTATCAGTGGTGGGGAGACAGCCCCAGCATTTT.

This sequence joins TRBV2 and TRBJ1-5, with D tentatively TRBD1 (5 bases). V shed 4 bases and J shed 5 bases, with 15 bases lying between them. The CDR3 loop spans 15 amino acids. Per the germline V gene, CDR1 is SNHLY and CDR2 is FYNNEI. CDR3 protein: CASSVRGIRDQPQHF. As DNA, the CDR3 is TGTGCCAGCAGTGTTCGGGGGATTAGGGATCAGCCCCAGCATTTT.

The chain uses TRBV7-2 and TRBJ2-5; 7 nucleotides match TRBD1. Germline loops: CDR1 SGHTA, CDR2 FQGNSA. V trimming: 2 bases; J trimming: 2 bases; junction bases outside the gene matches: 2. The CDR3 has 14 amino acids. The CDR3 loop reads CASSLWDSQETQYF. As DNA, the CDR3 is TGTGCCAGCAGCTTATGGGACAGTCAAGAGACCCAGTACTTC.

With respect to this clone: Distinct nucleotide sequences in the sample also encode this CDR3. This chain connects TRBV27 to TRBJ2-3, with 10 bases matching TRBD2. The trim removed 3 bases at V and 4 bases at J, leaving 1 base unmatched. This CDR3 spans 14 amino acids. Looked up from germline, CDR1 is MNHEY and CDR2 is SMNVEV (reference sequence). The CDR3 DNA is TGTGCCAGCAGTTTGAGCGGGGGGGCAGATACGCAGTATTTT. Its protein is CASSLSGGADTQYF.

The rearrangement joins TRBV19 to TRBJ2-5; TRBD1 aligns across 7 bases. The CDR3 loop spans 13 amino acids. Germline CDR1 is LNHDA and CDR2 is SQIVND (reference sequence). V was pared by 5 bases and J by 5 bases, with 5 bases of the junction left unmatched. The CDR3 region has the DNA TGTGCCAGTAGTCCGGGACAGACCGAGACCCAGTACTTC. It codes for CASSPGQTETQYF.

This rearrangement joins TRBV10-2 to TRBJ2-3; weak D call: TRBD2 (7 bases). The CDR3 loop spans 20 amino acids. CDR1 and CDR2 from the germline V gene are WSHSY and SAAADI. V was shortened by 3 bases and J by 2 bases, with 27 bases between the two germline ends. The CDR3 reads CASSERGASGFFGVTDTQYF. CDR3 DNA sequence: TGCGCCAGCAGTGAAAGGGGGGCTAGCGGCTTTTTTGGGGTCACAGATACGCAGTATTTT.

The chain has TRBV27 and TRBJ1-2; maybe TRBD1 (6 bases). Germline V CDR1 and CDR2: MNHEY, SMNVEV (reference sequence). The CDR3 loop spans 14 amino acids. V was trimmed by 8 bases and J by 0 bases, leaving 13 bases between them. The CDR3 DNA reads as TGTGCCAGCGGAGAAGGACAGACTAACTATGGCTACACCTTC. This translates into CASGEGQTNYGYTF.

The chain links TRBV9 to TRBJ2-6; 9 positions match TRBD1. This CDR3 comprises 19 residues. The germline gives CDR1 SGDLS, CDR2 YYNGEE. The J segment lost 4 bases and the V segment lost 3 bases, leaving 14 bases of the junction unmatched. Written as DNA, the CDR3 is TGTGCCAGCAGCGCCTCCCGGGACAGGGCCGCCTCCGGGGCCAACGTCCTGACTTTC. It is translated as CASSASRDRAASGANVLTF.

The V call is TRBV6-5, the J call TRBJ2-3; weak D call: TRBD1 (5 bases). The CDR3 runs to 14 residues. Germline V gives CDR1 MNHEY, CDR2 SVGAGI. The V end was cut by 3 bases, the J end by 2 bases, with 9 bases between. CDR3 region: CASSYFGHTDTQYF. CDR3 bases: TGTGCCAGCAGTTATTTCGGACACACAGATACGCAGTATTTT.

V and J are TRBV18 and TRBJ1-1, with 8 bases identical to TRBD1. The CDR3 totals 14 residues. Germline CDR1 reads KGHSH; CDR2 reads LQKENI. V gave up 3 bases and J gave up 3 bases; unmatched junction bases: 3. The CDR3 region is CASSPDRAYTEAFF. In nucleotides, the CDR3 is TGTGCCAGCTCACCGGACAGGGCTTACACTGAAGCTTTCTTT.

This chain joins TRBV4-2 and TRBJ2-2, with 7 nucleotides matching TRBD2. This CDR3 has 17 residues. CDR1 and CDR2 (germline): LGHNA, YNFKEQ. Germline trimming cut 3 bases from V and 7 bases from J; bases unmatched to any gene: 14. In DNA form, the CDR3 reads TGTGCCAGCAGCCATATTCCGGGCGGGAGACGGGACGGGGAGCTGTTTTTT. It specifies CASSHIPGGRRDGELFF.

The J gene is TRBJ2-7, the V gene TRBV27, with unresolved D. CDR3 length equals 12 residues. Trimming stripped 5 bases from V and 1 base from J, with 6 bases between. Per the germline V gene, CDR1 is MNHEY and CDR2 is SMNVEV (reference sequence). In DNA, the CDR3 is TGTGCCAGCAGTACTACTTCCTACGAGCAGTACTTC. It encodes CASSTTSYEQYF.

The V and J genes are TRBV6-1 and TRBJ2-7; D is possibly TRBD1 (6 bases). Germline lookup yields CDR1 MNHNS and CDR2 SASEGT. The CDR3 extends over 14 amino acids. V was pared by 3 bases and J by 3 bases, with 12 bases between. The CDR3 region has the DNA TGTGCCAGCAGTGAGTATCAGGGGAACTACGAGCAGTACTTC. This codes for CASSEYQGNYEQYF.